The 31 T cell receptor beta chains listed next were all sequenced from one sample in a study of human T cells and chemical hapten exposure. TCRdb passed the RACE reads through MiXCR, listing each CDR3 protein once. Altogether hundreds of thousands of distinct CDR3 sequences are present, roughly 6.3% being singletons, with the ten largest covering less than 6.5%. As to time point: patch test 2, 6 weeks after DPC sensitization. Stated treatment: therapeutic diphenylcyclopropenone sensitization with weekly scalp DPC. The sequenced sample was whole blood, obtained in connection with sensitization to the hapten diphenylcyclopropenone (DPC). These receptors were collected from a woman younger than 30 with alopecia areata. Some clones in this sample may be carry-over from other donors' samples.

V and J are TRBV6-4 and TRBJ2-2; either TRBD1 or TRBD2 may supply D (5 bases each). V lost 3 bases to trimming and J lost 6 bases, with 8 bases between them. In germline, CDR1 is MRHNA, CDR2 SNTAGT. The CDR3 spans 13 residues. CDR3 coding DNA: TGTGCCAGCAGTGATGGGACGTCCGGGGAGCTGTTTTTT. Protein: CASSDGTSGELFF.

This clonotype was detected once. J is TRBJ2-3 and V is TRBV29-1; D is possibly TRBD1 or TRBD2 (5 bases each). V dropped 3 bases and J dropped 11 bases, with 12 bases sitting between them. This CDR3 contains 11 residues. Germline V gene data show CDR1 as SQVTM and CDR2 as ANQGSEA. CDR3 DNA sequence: TGCAGCGTTGATAGAGGGGTGAAGCAGTATTTT. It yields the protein CSVDRGVKQYF.

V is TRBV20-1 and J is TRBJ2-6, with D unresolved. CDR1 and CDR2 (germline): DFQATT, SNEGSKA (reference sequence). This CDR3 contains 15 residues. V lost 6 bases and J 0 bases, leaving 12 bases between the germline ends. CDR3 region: CSAPRGFSGANVLTF. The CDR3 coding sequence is TGCAGTGCACCTAGAGGCTTCTCTGGGGCCAACGTCCTGACTTTC.

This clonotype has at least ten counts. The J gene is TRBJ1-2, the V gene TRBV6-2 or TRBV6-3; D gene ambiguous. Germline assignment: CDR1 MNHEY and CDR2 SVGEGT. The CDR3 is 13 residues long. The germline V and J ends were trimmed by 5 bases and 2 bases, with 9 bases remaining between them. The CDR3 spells CASSRTRNYGYTF. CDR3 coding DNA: TGTGCCAGCAGTAGGACGCGCAACTATGGCTACACCTTC.

CDR3 in DNA: TGTGCCAGCAGCTCCCCCAGTGGAGGAAGCATTCAGTACTTC. As protein: CASSSPSGGSIQYF. The J gene is TRBJ2-4, the V gene TRBV5-5; a possible D gene is TRBD2 (5 bases). The CDR3 is 14 amino acids. Between the trimmed V and J ends, which lost 3 bases and 9 bases, there was a span of 16 bases. Germline V gene data show CDR1 as SGHKS and CDR2 as YYEKEE (reference sequence). Looking up the rest from reference TRBV5-5 and TRBJ2-4 gives the full variable domain: DAGVTQSPTHLIKTRGQQVTLRCSPISGHKSVSWYQQVLGQGPQFIFQYYEKEERGRGNFPDRFSARQFPNYSSELNVNALLLGDSALYLCASSSPSGGSIQYFGAGTRLSVL.

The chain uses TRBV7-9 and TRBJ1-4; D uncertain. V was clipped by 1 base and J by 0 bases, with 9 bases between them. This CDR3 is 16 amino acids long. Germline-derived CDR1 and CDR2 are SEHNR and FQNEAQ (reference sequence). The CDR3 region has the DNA TGTGCCAGCAGCTTAGGGGGTTTGACAACTAATGAAAAACTGTTTTTT. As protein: CASSLGGLTTNEKLFF.

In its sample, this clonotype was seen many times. CDR3 sequence: CSAPRSARESSPLHF. In DNA, the CDR3 is TGCAGTGCTCCAAGATCTGCCAGGGAGTCTTCACCCCTCCACTTT. The V and J genes are TRBV20-1 and TRBJ1-6; tentative D call: TRBD1 (5 bases). The CDR3 sequence is 15 residues long. Between the trimmed V and J ends, which lost 5 bases and 9 bases, there was a span of 20 bases. Germline V gene sequence: CDR1 DFQATT, CDR2 SNEGSKA (reference sequence).

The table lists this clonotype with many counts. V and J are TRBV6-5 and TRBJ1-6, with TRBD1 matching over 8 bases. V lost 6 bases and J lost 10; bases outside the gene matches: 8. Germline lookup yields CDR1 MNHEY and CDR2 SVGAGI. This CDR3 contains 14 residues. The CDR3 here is CASRLGQGVSPLHF. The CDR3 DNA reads TGTGCCAGCAGACTCGGACAGGGCGTATCACCCCTCCACTTT.

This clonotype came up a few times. CDR3 in amino acids: CSVTASYEQYF. The CDR3 nucleotides are TGCAGCGTGACGGCCTCCTACGAGCAGTACTTC. The chain recombines TRBV29-1 with TRBJ2-7, with no clear D. Trimming took 6 bases from V and 0 from J, leaving 6 bases between them. The CDR3 loop spans 11 amino acids. Germline CDR1 reads SQVTM; CDR2 reads ANQGSEA.

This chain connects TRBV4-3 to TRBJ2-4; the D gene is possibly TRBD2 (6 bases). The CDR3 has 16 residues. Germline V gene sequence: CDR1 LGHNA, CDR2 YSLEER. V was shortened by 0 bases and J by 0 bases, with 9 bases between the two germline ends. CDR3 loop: CASSQELAEAKNIQYF. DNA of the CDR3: TGCGCCAGCAGCCAAGAACTAGCAGAAGCCAAAAACATTCAGTACTTC.

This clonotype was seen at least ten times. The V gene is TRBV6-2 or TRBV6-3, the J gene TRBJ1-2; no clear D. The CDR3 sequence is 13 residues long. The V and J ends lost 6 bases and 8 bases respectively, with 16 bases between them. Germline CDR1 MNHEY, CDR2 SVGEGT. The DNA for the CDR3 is TGTGCCAGCAGCCCTGGACCGTCTCAGGGCTACACCTTC. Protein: CASSPGPSQGYTF.

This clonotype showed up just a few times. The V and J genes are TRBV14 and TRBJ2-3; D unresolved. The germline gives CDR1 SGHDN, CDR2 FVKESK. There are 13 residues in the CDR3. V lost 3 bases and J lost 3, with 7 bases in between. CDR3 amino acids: CASSQTRTDTQYF. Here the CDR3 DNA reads TGTGCCAGCAGCCAGACAAGGACAGATACGCAGTATTTT.

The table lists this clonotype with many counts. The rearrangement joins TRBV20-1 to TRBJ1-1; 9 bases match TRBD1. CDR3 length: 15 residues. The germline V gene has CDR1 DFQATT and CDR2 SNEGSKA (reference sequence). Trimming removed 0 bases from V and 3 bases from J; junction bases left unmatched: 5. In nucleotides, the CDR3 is TGCAGTGCTAGAGACATACAGGGGGCGGACACTGAAGCTTTCTTT. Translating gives CSARDIQGADTEAFF.

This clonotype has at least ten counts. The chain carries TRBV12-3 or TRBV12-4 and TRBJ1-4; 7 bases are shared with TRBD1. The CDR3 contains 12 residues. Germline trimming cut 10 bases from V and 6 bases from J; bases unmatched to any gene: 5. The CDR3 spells CAIMGTDEKLFF. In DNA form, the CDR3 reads TGTGCCATCATGGGGACAGATGAAAAACTGTTTTTT.

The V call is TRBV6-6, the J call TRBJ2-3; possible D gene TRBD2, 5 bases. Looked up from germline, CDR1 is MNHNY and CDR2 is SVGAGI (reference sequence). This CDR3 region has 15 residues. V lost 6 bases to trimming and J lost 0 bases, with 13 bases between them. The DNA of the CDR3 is TGTGCCAGCAGCAGGATGGGAGATAGCACAGATACGCAGTATTTT. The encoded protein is CASSRMGDSTDTQYF.

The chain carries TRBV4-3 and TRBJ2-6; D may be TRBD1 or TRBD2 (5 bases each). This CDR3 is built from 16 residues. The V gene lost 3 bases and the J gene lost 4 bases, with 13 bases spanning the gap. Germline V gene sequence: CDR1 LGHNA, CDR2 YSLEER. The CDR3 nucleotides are TGCGCCAGCAGCCAGGGGACGGGCCCCGGGGCCAACGTCCTGACTTTC. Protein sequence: CASSQGTGPGANVLTF.

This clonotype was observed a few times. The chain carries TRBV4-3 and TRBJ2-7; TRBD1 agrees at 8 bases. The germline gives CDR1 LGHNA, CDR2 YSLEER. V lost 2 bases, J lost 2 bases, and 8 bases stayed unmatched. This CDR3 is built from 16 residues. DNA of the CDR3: TGCGCCAGCAGCCAATCAGGACAGGGTGGAACCTACGAGCAGTACTTC. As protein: CASSQSGQGGTYEQYF.

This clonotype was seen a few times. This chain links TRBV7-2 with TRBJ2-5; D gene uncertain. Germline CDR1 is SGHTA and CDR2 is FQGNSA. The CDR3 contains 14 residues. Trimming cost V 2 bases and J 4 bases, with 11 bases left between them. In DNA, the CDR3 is TGTGCCAGCAGCTTAAACCCTCGTAGAGAGACCCAGTACTTC. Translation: CASSLNPRRETQYF.

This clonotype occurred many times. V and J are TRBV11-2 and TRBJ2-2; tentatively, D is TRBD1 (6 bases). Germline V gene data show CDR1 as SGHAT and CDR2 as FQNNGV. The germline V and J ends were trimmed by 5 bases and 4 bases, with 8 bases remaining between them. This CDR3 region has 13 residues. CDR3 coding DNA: TGTGCCAGCAGCCCAGGGGTCACCGGGGAGCTGTTTTTT. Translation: CASSPGVTGELFF.

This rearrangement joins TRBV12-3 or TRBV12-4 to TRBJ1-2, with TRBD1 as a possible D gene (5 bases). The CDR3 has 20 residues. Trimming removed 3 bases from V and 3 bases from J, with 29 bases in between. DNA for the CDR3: TGTGCCAGCAGTTTCGTCGCCCTAGCGGGGCCCTCGGACCTATACTATGGCTACACCTTC. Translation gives CASSFVALAGPSDLYYGYTF.

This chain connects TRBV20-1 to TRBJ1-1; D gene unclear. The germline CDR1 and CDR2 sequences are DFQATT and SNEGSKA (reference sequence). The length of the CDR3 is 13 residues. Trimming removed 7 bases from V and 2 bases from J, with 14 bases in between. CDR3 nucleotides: TGCAGTGACTTAGACGGGTTTAACACTGAAGCTTTCTTT. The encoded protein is CSDLDGFNTEAFF.

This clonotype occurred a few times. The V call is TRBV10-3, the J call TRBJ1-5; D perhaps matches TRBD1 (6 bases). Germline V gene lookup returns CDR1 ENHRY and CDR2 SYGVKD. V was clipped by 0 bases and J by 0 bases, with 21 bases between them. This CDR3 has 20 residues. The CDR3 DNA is TGTGCCATCAGTGAGTCGATTGAAGTAGGACAGATGTATAGCAATCAGCCCCAGCATTTT. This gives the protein CAISESIEVGQMYSNQPQHF.

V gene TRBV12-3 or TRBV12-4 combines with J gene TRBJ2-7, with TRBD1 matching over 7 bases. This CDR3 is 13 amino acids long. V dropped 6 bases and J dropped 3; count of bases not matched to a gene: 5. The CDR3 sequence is CASSRDSYYEQYF. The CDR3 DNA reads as TGTGCCAGCAGCCGGGACAGCTACTACGAGCAGTACTTC.

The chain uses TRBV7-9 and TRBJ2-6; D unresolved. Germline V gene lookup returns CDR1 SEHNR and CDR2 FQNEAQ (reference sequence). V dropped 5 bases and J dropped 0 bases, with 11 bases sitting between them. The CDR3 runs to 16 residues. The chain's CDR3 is CASSPDISSGANVLTF. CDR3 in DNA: TGTGCCAGCAGCCCCGACATTTCCTCTGGGGCCAACGTCCTGACTTTC. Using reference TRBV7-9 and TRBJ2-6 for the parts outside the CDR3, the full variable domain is DTGVSQNPRHKITKRGQNVTFRCDPISEHNRLYWYRQTLGQGPEFLTYFQNEAQLEKSRLLSDRFSAERPKGSFSTLEIQRTEQGDSAMYLCASSPDISSGANVLTFGAGSRLTVL.

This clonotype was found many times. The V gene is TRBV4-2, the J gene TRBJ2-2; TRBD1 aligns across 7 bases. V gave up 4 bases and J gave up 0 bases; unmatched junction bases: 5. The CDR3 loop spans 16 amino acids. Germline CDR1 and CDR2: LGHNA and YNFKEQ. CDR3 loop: CASSPYGTANTGELFF. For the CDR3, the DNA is TGTGCCAGCAGCCCATATGGGACAGCGAACACCGGGGAGCTGTTTTTT.

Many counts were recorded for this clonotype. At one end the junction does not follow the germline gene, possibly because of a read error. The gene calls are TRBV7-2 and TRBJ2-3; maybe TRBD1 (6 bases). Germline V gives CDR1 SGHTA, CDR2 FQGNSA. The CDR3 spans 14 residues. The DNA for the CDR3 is TGCGCCAGCAGCTTAGGACAGAGCACAGATACGCAGTATTTT. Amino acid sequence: CASSLGQSTDTQYF.

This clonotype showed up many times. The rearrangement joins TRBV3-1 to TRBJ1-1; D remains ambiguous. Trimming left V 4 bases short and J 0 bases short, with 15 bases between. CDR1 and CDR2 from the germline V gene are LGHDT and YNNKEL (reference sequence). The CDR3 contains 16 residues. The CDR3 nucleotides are TGTGCCAGCAGCCTTCACCGGACCCCAATGAACACTGAAGCTTTCTTT. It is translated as CASSLHRTPMNTEAFF.

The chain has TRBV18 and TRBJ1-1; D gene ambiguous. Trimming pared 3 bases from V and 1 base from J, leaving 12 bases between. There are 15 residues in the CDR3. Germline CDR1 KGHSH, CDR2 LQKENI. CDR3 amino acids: CASSPLPWENTEAFF. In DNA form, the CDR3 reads TGTGCCAGCTCACCTCTCCCCTGGGAGAACACTGAAGCTTTCTTT.

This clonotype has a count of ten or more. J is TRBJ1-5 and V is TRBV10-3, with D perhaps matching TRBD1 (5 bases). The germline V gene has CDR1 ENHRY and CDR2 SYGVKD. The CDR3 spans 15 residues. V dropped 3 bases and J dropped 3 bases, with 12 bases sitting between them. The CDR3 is CAISDSGLVNQPQHF. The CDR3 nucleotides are TGTGCCATCAGTGATTCAGGGTTAGTCAATCAGCCCCAGCATTTT.

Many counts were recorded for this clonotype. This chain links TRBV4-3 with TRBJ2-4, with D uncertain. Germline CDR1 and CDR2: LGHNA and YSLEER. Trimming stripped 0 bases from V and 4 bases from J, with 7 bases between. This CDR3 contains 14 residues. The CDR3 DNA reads TGCGCCAGCAGCCAAGATGTCGGGAAAAACATTCAGTACTTC. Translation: CASSQDVGKNIQYF.

This chain's CDR3 is CSARGRQTYEQYF. CDR3 DNA sequence: TGCAGTGCTAGAGGCCGACAGACCTACGAGCAGTACTTC. The rearrangement uses TRBV20-1 and TRBJ2-7; D may be TRBD1 (5 bases). Trimming pared 1 base from V and 2 bases from J, leaving 9 bases between. The CDR3 has 13 amino acids. Germline CDR1 DFQATT, CDR2 SNEGSKA (reference sequence).